This is a list of T cell receptor beta chains from one sample in a study of blood T cell repertoires in COVID-19. The table came from immunoSEQ multiplex PCR; TCRdb's copy has only in-frame clones and leaves some out. This repertoire shows around 80,000 clones, around 80% found once; its top ten account for roughly 12%. The sample was peripheral blood. The receptors here all came from a man aged 80 or over with acute or convalescent COVID-19. Both conserved end residues are part of each CDR3. The D gene is left open where the match is weak. Expanded clones get a size class; other rows say once, few or many, or leave the size out.

>TRBV19|TRBD1|TRBJ1-1|NA
CASSPAGTANTEAFF
TGTGCCAGTAGTCCCGCCGGGACAGCTAACACTGAAGCTTTCTTT
>TRBV7-9|NA|TRBJ1-1|NA
CASSSPPGISSGTEAFF
TGTGCCAGCAGCTCTCCGCCGGGGATTTCCTCGGGGACTGAAGCTTTCTTT
>TRBV5-4|TRBD2|TRBJ2-3|NA
CASSLAGAGGRDTQYF
TGTGCCAGCAGCTTGGCCGGAGCGGGGGGGCGAGATACGCAGTATTTT
>TRBV2|TRBD1|TRBJ1-1|NA
CASGNRGAGTEAFF
TGTGCCAGCGGGAACAGGGGCGCGGGGACTGAAGCTTTCTTT
>TRBV4-2|TRBD2|TRBJ2-5|NA
CASSQVLGGAIETQYF
TGTGCCAGCAGCCAAGTACTCGGGGGGGCCATAGAGACCCAGTACTTC
>TRBV10-3|TRBD1|TRBJ1-2|NA
CAISESAGQGSGGYTF
TGTGCCATCAGTGAGTCGGCGGGACAGGGGAGTGGTGGCTACACCTTC
>TRBV18|NA|TRBJ1-4|NA
CASSPAGGEKLFF
TGTGCCAGCTCACCGGCCGGGGGTGAAAAACTGTTTTTT
>TRBV28|NA|TRBJ1-5|NA
CASSRSSNQPQHF
TGTGCCAGCAGTCGGAGTAGCAATCAGCCCCAGCATTTT
>TRBV30|NA|TRBJ1-5|NA
CAWSIGDQPQHF
TGTGCCTGGAGTATAGGGGATCAGCCCCAGCATTTT
>TRBV19|NA|TRBJ2-7|NA
CASSIGRGDEQYF
TGTGCCAGTAGTATAGGGAGGGGCGACGAGCAGTACTTC
>TRBV5-1|NA|TRBJ1-1|NA
CASSLGTGLYTEAFF
TGCGCCAGCAGCTTGGGGACGGGACTTTACACTGAAGCTTTCTTT
>TRBV7-3|NA|TRBJ2-7|NA
CASSPGQFLTYEQYF
TGTGCCAGCAGCCCCGGACAGTTTCTTACCTACGAGCAGTACTTC
>TRBV3-1/TRBV3-2|NA|TRBJ1-1|NA
CASSPGGETEAFF
TGTGCCAGCAGCCCCGGGGGAGAAACTGAAGCTTTCTTT
>TRBV4-1|NA|TRBJ2-1|NA
CASSRGGYNEQFF
TGCGCCAGCTCTCGAGGGGGATACAATGAGCAGTTCTTC
>TRBV7-2|NA|TRBJ1-1|few
CASSLMDTLNTEAFF
TGTGCCAGCAGCTTAATGGACACCTTGAACACTGAAGCTTTCTTT
>TRBV7-3|NA|TRBJ2-3|NA
CASSRASTDTQYF
TGTGCCAGCAGCCGCGCTAGCACAGATACGCAGTATTTT
>TRBV4-2|NA|TRBJ2-7|NA
CASSLGQHSSEQYF
TGTGCCAGCAGCCTAGGACAGCACTCCTCAGAGCAGTACTTC
>TRBV18|NA|TRBJ2-5|once
CASSPGSQETQYF
TGTGCCAGCTCACCAGGGAGCCAAGAGACCCAGTACTTC
>TRBV7-9|TRBD2|TRBJ2-1|NA
CASSSSGTKVRNEQFF
TGTGCCAGCAGTTCGTCCGGGACTAAAGTACGCAATGAGCAGTTCTTC
>TRBV6-2/TRBV6-3|NA|TRBJ1-2|NA
CASSYPAGGNYGYTF
TGTGCCAGCAGTTACCCGGCAGGCGGGAACTATGGCTACACCTTC
>TRBV7-6|TRBD1|TRBJ1-3|NA
CASSLGAGGRGNTIYF
TGTGCCAGCAGCTTAGGTGCAGGGGGAAGAGGAAACACCATATATTTT
>TRBV2|NA|TRBJ2-3|NA
CASSESLRLAIRNSDTQYF
TGTGCCAGCAGTGAATCTTTGCGGCTAGCTATCAGGAACTCAGATACGCAGTATTTT
>TRBV7-3|NA|TRBJ2-1|once
CASSLGLGDEQFF
TGTGCCAGCAGCTTAGGGCTAGGGGATGAGCAGTTCTTC
>TRBV7-2|NA|TRBJ2-6|NA
CASSLRSTGANVLTF
TGTGCCAGCAGCTTAAGGAGTACCGGGGCCAACGTCCTGACTTTC
>TRBV19|NA|TRBJ1-5|once
CASSTRGTSVPQHF
TGTGCCAGTAGTACTCGGGGGACTAGTGTGCCCCAGCATTTT
>TRBV19|TRBD1|TRBJ1-5|NA
CASSPWTGGRSNQPQHF
TGTGCCAGTAGTCCCTGGACAGGGGGAAGGAGCAATCAGCCCCAGCATTTT
>TRBV7-8|TRBD2|TRBJ2-2|NA
CASSKLGTSGGFQWAGELFF
TGTGCCAGCAGCAAGCTAGGGACTAGCGGGGGGTTTCAATGGGCCGGGGAGCTGTTTTTT
>TRBV5-6|TRBD1|TRBJ1-2|NA
CASSPPGQGNYGYTF
TGTGCCAGCAGCCCGCCGGGACAGGGAAACTATGGCTACACCTTC
>TRBV6-5|TRBD2|TRBJ2-3|NA
CASSYGSGGGTDTQYF
TGTGCCAGCAGTTATGGTAGCGGGGGAGGCACAGATACGCAGTATTTT
>TRBV27|TRBD1|TRBJ2-3|few
CASSLSWTGVADTQYF
TGTGCCAGCAGTTTATCATGGACAGGGGTGGCAGATACGCAGTATTTT
>TRBV6-5|NA|TRBJ2-5|NA
CASRTGQGGETQYF
TGTGCCAGCAGAACCGGGCAGGGCGGAGAGACCCAGTACTTC
>TRBV10-2|NA|TRBJ1-6|NA
CASSASGANSPLHF
TGCGCCAGCAGTGCGTCTGGGGCTAATTCACCCCTCCACTTT
>TRBV7-3|TRBD1|TRBJ2-4|NA
CASSPGQGHIQYF
TGTGCCAGCAGCCCGGGACAGGGACACATTCAGTACTTC
>TRBV6-6|TRBD1|TRBJ1-5|NA
CASTDRVGQPQHF
TGTGCCAGCACTGACAGGGTCGGTCAGCCCCAGCATTTT
>TRBV3-1/TRBV3-2|NA|TRBJ1-1|NA
CASSQDGAVNTEAFF
TGTGCCAGCAGCCAAGATGGGGCCGTGAACACTGAAGCTTTCTTT
>TRBV5-1|TRBD1|TRBJ2-3|NA
CASSSFDRAGTDTQYF
TGCGCCAGCAGCTCTTTCGACAGGGCGGGCACAGATACGCAGTATTTT
>TRBV25-1|NA|TRBJ1-5|NA
CASRGPSNQPQHF
TGTGCCAGCAGGGGGCCGAGCAATCAGCCCCAGCATTTT
>TRBV19|NA|TRBJ1-5|NA
CASSTDGGGQPQHF
TGTGCCAGTAGTACGGACGGTGGCGGGCAGCCCCAGCATTTT
>TRBV7-3|TRBD1|TRBJ1-1|NA
CASSFDRVNTEAFF
TGTGCCAGCAGCTTTGACAGGGTGAACACTGAAGCTTTCTTT